This entry lists 18 T cell receptor beta chains sequenced from one sample in a study of shared clonotypes between healthy human individuals. Here immunoSEQ multiplex PCR was the method, and the copy in TCRdb shows in-frame clones only, minus some. Of about 610,000 clones listed, approximately 97% are singletons. Sequenced sample: naive CD4+ T cells sorted from blood. Subset reported: CD45RA+ positively selected. The receptors stem from a woman aged 25-40 years in good health.

The V gene is TRBV5-1, the J gene TRBJ2-2; maybe TRBD1 (6 bases). The CDR3 has 14 amino acids. Germline loops: CDR1 SGHRS, CDR2 YFSETQ. With 6 bases removed from V and 2 bases from J, the gap between germline ends came to 11 bases. CDR3 region: CASTRGHNTGELFF. In DNA form, the CDR3 reads TGCGCCAGCACCAGGGGACATAACACCGGGGAGCTGTTTTTT.

This rearrangement joins TRBV18 to TRBJ2-1, with 11 bases aligning to TRBD2. Trimming at V came to 2 bases and at J to 8 bases, leaving 14 bases not matched to a gene. The CDR3 is made up of 18 amino acids. CDR1 and CDR2 (germline): KGHSH, LQKENI. CDR3 region: CASSPSLAGGPGVDEQFF. Here the CDR3 DNA reads TGTGCCAGCTCACCAAGTCTAGCGGGAGGCCCCGGGGTGGATGAGCAGTTCTTC.

The V call is TRBV19, the J call TRBJ2-2; D remains ambiguous. This CDR3 contains 13 residues. Germline-derived CDR1 and CDR2 are LNHDA and SQIVND (reference sequence). V was pared by 4 bases and J by 2 bases, with 5 bases between. This CDR3 is CASSSANTGELFF. As DNA, the CDR3 is TGTGCCAGTAGTAGCGCAAACACCGGGGAGCTGTTTTTT.

The chain carries TRBV7-9 and TRBJ1-1, with D possibly being TRBD1 (6 bases). CDR3 length: 15 residues. Trimming removed 5 bases from V and 5 bases from J, with 18 bases in between. Germline V gene lookup returns CDR1 SEHNR and CDR2 FQNEAQ (reference sequence). Here the CDR3 reads CASSPAARGYTEAFF. CDR3 sequence (DNA): TGTGCCAGCAGCCCCGCTGCCAGGGGTTATACTGAAGCTTTCTTT.

The genes are TRBV28 and TRBJ2-7; 7 bases line up with TRBD2. The ends lost 5 bases at V and 5 bases at J; junction bases unmatched: 15. Germline V gene data show CDR1 as MDHEN and CDR2 as SYDVKM. The CDR3 consists of 16 residues. The CDR3 DNA reads as TGTGCCAGCAGTCCCTCCAGGGAGCGGGATTTCCACGAGCAGTACTTC. It codes for CASSPSRERDFHEQYF.

This chain joins TRBV19 and TRBJ2-1, with TRBD2 identical over 8 bases. CDR1 and CDR2 from the germline V gene are LNHDA and SQIVND (reference sequence). V gave up 8 bases and J gave up 6 bases; unmatched junction bases: 12. This CDR3 has 15 residues. CDR3 in amino acids: CASLTLAGNVNEQFF. The CDR3, as DNA: TGTGCCAGTCTGACTTTAGCGGGAAACGTCAATGAGCAGTTCTTC. Combining the CDR3 with reference TRBV19 and TRBJ2-1 gives the whole variable domain DGGITQSPKYLFRKEGQNVTLSCEQNLNHDAMYWYRQDPGQGLRLIYYSQIVNDFQKGDIAEGYSVSREKKESFPLTVTSAQKNPTAFYLCASLTLAGNVNEQFFGPGTRLTVL.

The chain has TRBV27 and TRBJ2-7, with D possibly being TRBD1 or TRBD2 (5 bases each). CDR1 is MNHEY and CDR2 is SMNVEV in the germline V gene (reference sequence). The CDR3 has 14 residues. Trimming stripped 6 bases from V and 0 bases from J, with 12 bases between. The CDR3 DNA sequence: TGTGCCAGCAGGGGACCGTTAAGCTCCTACGAGCAGTACTTC. As protein: CASRGPLSSYEQYF.

The V call is TRBV27, the J call TRBJ1-5; TRBD1 might be the D (6 bases). Germline V lookup: CDR1 MNHEY, CDR2 SMNVEV (reference sequence). V shed 5 bases and J shed 4 bases, with 15 bases lying between them. This CDR3 contains 15 residues. The CDR3 DNA reads as TGTGCCAGCAGTCACCGGGGGCCCCCTAATCAGCCCCAGCATTTT. It is translated as CASSHRGPPNQPQHF.

The rearrangement joins TRBV5-6 to TRBJ2-5; no firm D call. CDR1 and CDR2 (germline): SGHDT, YYEEEE. The CDR3 length is 11 residues. Trimming cost V 4 bases and J 1 base, with 2 bases left between them. CDR3 nucleotides: TGTGCCAGCAGCATCCAAGAGACCCAGTACTTC. Its protein product is CASSIQETQYF.

V is TRBV2 and J is TRBJ2-5; the match to TRBD2 covers 12 bases. The CDR3 length is 15 residues. CDR1 is SNHLY, CDR2 FYNNEI, per germline. The V gene end was trimmed by 5 bases and the J gene end by 5 bases; junction bases not matched to a gene: 6. The CDR3 region has the DNA TGTGCCAGCAGTTCCGGACTAGCGGGAATCGAGACCCAGTACTTC. It yields the protein CASSSGLAGIETQYF. The entire variable domain, with the rest obtained from reference TRBV2 and TRBJ2-5, is as follows: EPEVTQTPSHQVTQMGQEVILRCVPISNHLYFYWYRQILGQKVEFLVSFYNNEISEKSEIFDDQFSVERPDGSNFTLKIRSTKLEDSAMYFCASSSGLAGIETQYFGPGTRLLVL.

This chain uses TRBV28 with TRBJ1-5, with unresolved D. Between the trimmed V and J ends, which lost 2 bases and 0 bases, there was a span of 11 bases. This CDR3 is 16 amino acids long. The germline CDR1 and CDR2 sequences are MDHEN and SYDVKM. CDR3 sequence reads: CASSLAGRPSNQPQHF. Here the CDR3 DNA reads TGTGCCAGCAGTTTAGCCGGCAGACCTAGCAATCAGCCCCAGCATTTT.

The chain uses TRBV5-4 and TRBJ2-7, with D possibly matching TRBD1 (6 bases). CDR1 and CDR2 (germline): SGHNT, YYREEE (reference sequence). There are 17 residues in the CDR3. V shed 7 bases and J shed 0 bases, with 23 bases lying between them. CDR3 in amino acids: CASHEGFRDIHSYEQYF. CDR3 sequence (DNA): TGTGCCAGCCACGAGGGGTTTAGGGACATACACTCCTACGAGCAGTACTTC. Supplemented by reference TRBV5-4 and TRBJ2-7, the full variable domain reads ETGVTQSPTHLIKTRGQQVTLRCSSQSGHNTVSWYQQALGQGPQFIFQYYREEENGRGNFPPRFSGLQFPNYSSELNVNALELDDSALYLCASHEGFRDIHSYEQYFGPGTRLTVT.

The chain joins TRBV19 to TRBJ1-2; D gene unclear. This CDR3 region has 17 residues. V was trimmed by 6 bases and J by 7 bases, leaving 27 bases between them. Germline loops: CDR1 LNHDA, CDR2 SQIVND (reference sequence). CDR3 in amino acids: CASRFLADPNPDFGYTF. As DNA, the CDR3 is TGTGCCAGTAGGTTTCTGGCGGACCCCAACCCTGATTTTGGCTACACCTTC.

This chain joins TRBV10-3 and TRBJ2-6; D remains ambiguous. This CDR3 comprises 14 residues. V was pared by 3 bases and J by 4 bases, with 7 bases between. Germline CDR1 and CDR2: ENHRY and SYGVKD. CDR3 protein: CAISELEGANVLTF. The CDR3 nucleotides are TGTGCCATCAGTGAATTGGAGGGGGCCAACGTCCTGACTTTC.

The chain is built from TRBV5-1 and TRBJ2-1; TRBD2 matches 11 bases. J gave up 6 bases and V 4 bases, and 9 bases lay outside the gene matches. The CDR3 is made up of 16 amino acids. Germline V gene lookup returns CDR1 SGHRS and CDR2 YFSETQ. The CDR3 loop is CASSRISGRASNEQFF. For the CDR3, the DNA is TGCGCCAGCAGCCGAATTAGCGGGAGGGCCTCCAATGAGCAGTTCTTC.

CDR3 in DNA: TGTGCCAGCAGCTTAAACCGACAGGGTCAAGATACGCAGTATTTT. It specifies CASSLNRQGQDTQYF. The chain carries TRBV7-9 and TRBJ2-3; 7 nucleotides line up with TRBD1. CDR1 is SEHNR and CDR2 is FQNEAQ in the germline V gene (reference sequence). The trim removed 2 bases at V and 5 bases at J, leaving 7 bases unmatched. The CDR3 runs to 15 residues.

As concerns this clone: This CDR3 is also generated by other DNA sequences in the sample. The rearrangement links TRBV5-1 to TRBJ2-5, with D hard to call. The length of the CDR3 is 14 residues. V lost 2 bases and J lost 1, with 9 bases in between. Germline V gives CDR1 SGHRS, CDR2 YFSETQ. In nucleotides, the CDR3 is TGCGCCAGCAGCTTCTCCGGAGCCCAAGAGACCCAGTACTTC. Amino acid sequence: CASSFSGAQETQYF. The variable domain in full, completed from reference TRBV5-1 and TRBJ2-5, reads KAGVTQTPRYLIKTRGQQVTLSCSPISGHRSVSWYQQTPGQGLQFLFEYFSETQRNKGNFPGRFSGRQFSNSRSEMNVSTLELGDSALYLCASSFSGAQETQYFGPGTRLLVL.

CDR3 in DNA: TGTGCCAGCAGTTTGGACGGGACCGGGGAGCTGTTTTTT. Its translation: CASSLDGTGELFF. The chain carries TRBV28 and TRBJ2-2, with unresolved D. Deletions cut 3 bases from V and 5 bases from J, with 7 bases between. The CDR3 spans 13 residues. Germline lookup yields CDR1 MDHEN and CDR2 SYDVKM.